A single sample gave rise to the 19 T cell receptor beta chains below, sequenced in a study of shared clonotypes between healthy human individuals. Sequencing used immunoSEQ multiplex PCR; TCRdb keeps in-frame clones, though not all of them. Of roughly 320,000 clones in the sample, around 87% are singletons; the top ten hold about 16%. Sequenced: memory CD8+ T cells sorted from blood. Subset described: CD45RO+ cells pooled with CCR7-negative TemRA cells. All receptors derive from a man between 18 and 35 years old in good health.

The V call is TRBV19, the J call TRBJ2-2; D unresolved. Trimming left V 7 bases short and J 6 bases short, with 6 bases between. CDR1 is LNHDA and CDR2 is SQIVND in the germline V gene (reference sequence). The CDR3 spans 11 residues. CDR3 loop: CASNSAGELFF. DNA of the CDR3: TGTGCCAGTAACTCCGCCGGGGAGCTGTTTTTT.

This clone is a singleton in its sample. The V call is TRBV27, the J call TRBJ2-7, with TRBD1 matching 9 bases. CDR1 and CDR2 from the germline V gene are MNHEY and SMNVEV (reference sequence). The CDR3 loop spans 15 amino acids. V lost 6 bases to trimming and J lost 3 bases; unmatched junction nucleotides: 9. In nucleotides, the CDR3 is TGTGCCAGCAGCCTGGGACAGGGCTCCGTCTACGAGCAGTACTTC. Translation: CASSLGQGSVYEQYF.

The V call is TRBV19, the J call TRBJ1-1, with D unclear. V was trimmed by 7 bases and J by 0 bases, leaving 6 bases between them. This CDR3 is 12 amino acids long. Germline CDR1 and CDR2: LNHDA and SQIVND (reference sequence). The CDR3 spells CASTDMNTEAFF. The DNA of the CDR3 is TGTGCCAGTACCGATATGAACACTGAAGCTTTCTTT. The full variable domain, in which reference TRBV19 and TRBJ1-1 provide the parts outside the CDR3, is DGGITQSPKYLFRKEGQNVTLSCEQNLNHDAMYWYRQDPGQGLRLIYYSQIVNDFQKGDIAEGYSVSREKKESFPLTVTSAQKNPTAFYLCASTDMNTEAFFGQGTRLTVV.

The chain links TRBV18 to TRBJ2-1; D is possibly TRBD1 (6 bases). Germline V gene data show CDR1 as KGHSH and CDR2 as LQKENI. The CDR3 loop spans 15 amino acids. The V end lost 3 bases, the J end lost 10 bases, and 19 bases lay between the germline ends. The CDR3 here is CASSPQFTGLNEQFF. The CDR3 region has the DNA TGTGCCAGCTCACCTCAATTTACAGGGTTAAACGAGCAGTTCTTC.

CDR3 DNA: TGCGCCAGCAGCCAAGAAAAGTTGGGTGAGCAGTTCTTC. Protein sequence: CASSQEKLGEQFF. V gene TRBV4-1 combines with J gene TRBJ2-1; D is uncertain. The V gene lost 0 bases and the J gene lost 9 bases, with 9 bases spanning the gap. CDR3 length: 13 amino acids. Germline lookup yields CDR1 MGHRA and CDR2 YSYEKL.

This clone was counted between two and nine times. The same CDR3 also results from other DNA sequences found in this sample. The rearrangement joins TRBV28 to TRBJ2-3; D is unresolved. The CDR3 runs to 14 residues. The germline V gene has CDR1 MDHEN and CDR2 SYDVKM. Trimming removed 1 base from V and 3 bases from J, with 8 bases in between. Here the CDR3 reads CASSLSLTTDTQYF. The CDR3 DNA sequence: TGTGCCAGCAGTTTATCCCTAACTACAGATACGCAGTATTTT.

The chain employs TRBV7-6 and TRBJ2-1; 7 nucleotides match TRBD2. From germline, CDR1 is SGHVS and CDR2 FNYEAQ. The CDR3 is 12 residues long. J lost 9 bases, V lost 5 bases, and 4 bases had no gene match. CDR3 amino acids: CASSPSGGEQFF. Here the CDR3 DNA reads TGTGCCAGCAGCCCCTCGGGAGGTGAGCAGTTCTTC.

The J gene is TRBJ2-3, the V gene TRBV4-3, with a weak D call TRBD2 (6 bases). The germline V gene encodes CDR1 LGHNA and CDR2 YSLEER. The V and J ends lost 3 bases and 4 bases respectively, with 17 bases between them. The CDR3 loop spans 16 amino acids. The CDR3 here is CASSHRTRWRADTQYF. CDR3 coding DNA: TGCGCCAGCAGCCATCGGACTCGGTGGAGGGCAGATACGCAGTATTTT.

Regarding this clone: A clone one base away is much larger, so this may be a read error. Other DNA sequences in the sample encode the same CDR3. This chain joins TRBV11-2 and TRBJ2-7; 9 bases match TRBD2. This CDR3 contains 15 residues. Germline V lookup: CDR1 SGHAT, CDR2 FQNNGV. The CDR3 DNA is TGTGCCAGCAGCTTAGTGCCTAGCGGGGCGTACGAACAGTACTTC. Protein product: CASSLVPSGAYEQYF.

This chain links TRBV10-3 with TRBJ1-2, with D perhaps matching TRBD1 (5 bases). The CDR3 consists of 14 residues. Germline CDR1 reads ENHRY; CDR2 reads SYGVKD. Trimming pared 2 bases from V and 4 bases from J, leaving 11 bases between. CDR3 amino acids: CAISEPRDRYGYTF. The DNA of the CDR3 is TGTGCCATCAGTGAGCCCCGGGACCGCTATGGCTACACCTTC.

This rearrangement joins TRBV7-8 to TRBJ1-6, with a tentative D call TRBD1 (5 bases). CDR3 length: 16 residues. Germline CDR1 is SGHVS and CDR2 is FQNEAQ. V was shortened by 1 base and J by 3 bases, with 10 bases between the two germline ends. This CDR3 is CASSLVGDSYNSPLHF. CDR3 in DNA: TGTGCCAGCAGCTTAGTCGGCGACAGCTATAATTCACCCCTCCACTTT.

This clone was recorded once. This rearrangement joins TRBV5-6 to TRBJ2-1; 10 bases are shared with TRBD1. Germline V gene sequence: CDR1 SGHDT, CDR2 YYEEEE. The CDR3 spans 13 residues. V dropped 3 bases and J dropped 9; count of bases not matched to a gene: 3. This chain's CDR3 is CASSWDRGGEQFF. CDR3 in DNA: TGTGCCAGCAGCTGGGACAGGGGAGGTGAGCAGTTCTTC.

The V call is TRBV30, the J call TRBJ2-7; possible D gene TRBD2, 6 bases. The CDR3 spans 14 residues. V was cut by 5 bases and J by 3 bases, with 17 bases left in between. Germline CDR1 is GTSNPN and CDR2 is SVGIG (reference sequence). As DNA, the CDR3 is TGTGCCTGGCGAGCGGGTACAGGACTCTACGAGCAGTACTTC. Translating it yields CAWRAGTGLYEQYF.

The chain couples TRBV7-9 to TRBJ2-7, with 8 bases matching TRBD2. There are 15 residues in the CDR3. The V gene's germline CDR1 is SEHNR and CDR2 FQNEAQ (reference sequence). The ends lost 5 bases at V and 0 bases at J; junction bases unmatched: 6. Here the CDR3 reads CASSVGGANSYEQYF. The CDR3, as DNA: TGTGCCAGCAGCGTCGGGGGGGCCAACTCCTACGAGCAGTACTTC. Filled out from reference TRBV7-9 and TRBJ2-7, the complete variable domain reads DTGVSQNPRHKITKRGQNVTFRCDPISEHNRLYWYRQTLGQGPEFLTYFQNEAQLEKSRLLSDRFSAERPKGSFSTLEIQRTEQGDSAMYLCASSVGGANSYEQYFGPGTRLTVT.

The DNA for the CDR3 is TGTGCCAGCAGACCCGTTGCGGGAGCAGGGTACGAGCAGTACTTC. Its protein is CASRPVAGAGYEQYF. The rearrangement joins TRBV6-6 to TRBJ2-7, with 7 bases fitting TRBD2. With 6 bases clipped from V and 4 bases from J, the junction kept 12 bases outside the gene matches. In germline, CDR1 is MNHNY, CDR2 SVGAGI (reference sequence). The CDR3 is made up of 15 amino acids.

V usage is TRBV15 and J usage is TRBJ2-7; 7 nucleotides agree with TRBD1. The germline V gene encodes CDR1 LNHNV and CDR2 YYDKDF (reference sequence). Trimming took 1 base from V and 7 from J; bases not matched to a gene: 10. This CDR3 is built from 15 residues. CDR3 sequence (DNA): TGTGCCACCAGCAGAGGACAGGGACCTTCGGGGGAGCAGTACTTC. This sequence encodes CATSRGQGPSGEQYF. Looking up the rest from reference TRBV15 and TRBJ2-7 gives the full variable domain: DAMVIQNPRYQVTQFGKPVTLSCSQTLNHNVMYWYQQKSSQAPKLLFHYYDKDFNNEADTPDNFQSRRPNTSFCFLDIRSPGLGDTAMYLCATSRGQGPSGEQYFGPGTRLTVT.

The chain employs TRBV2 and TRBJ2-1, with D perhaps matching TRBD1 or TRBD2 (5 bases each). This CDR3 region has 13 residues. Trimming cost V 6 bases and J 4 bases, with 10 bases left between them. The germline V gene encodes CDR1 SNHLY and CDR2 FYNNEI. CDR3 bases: TGTGCCAGCAGGGGGGACGATTACAATGAGCAGTTCTTC. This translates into CASRGDDYNEQFF.

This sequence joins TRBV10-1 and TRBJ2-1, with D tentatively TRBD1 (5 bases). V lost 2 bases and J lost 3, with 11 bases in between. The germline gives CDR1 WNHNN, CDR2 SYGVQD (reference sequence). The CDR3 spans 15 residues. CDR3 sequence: CASSEGGRVYNEQFF. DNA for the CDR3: TGCGCCAGCAGTGAGGGTGGCAGGGTCTACAATGAGCAGTTCTTC.

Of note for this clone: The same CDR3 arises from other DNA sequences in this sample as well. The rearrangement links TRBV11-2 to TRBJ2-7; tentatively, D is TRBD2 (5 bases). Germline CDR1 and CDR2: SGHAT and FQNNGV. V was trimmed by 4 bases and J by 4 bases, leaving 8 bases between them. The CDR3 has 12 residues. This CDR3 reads CASSYPGYEQYF. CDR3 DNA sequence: TGTGCCAGCAGCTACCCGGGGTACGAGCAGTACTTC.